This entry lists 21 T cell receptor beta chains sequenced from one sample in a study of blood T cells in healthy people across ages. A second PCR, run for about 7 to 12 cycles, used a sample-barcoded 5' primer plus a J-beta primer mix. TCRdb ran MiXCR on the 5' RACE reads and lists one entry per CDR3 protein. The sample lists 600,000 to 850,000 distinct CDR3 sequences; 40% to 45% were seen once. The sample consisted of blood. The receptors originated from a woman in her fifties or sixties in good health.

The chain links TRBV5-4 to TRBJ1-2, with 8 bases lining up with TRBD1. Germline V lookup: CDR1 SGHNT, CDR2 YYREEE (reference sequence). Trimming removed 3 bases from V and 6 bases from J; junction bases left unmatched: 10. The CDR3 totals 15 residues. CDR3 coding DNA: TGTGCCAGCAGCTCGGGGACAGGAGGCGGGAATGGCTACACCTTC. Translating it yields CASSSGTGGGNGYTF.

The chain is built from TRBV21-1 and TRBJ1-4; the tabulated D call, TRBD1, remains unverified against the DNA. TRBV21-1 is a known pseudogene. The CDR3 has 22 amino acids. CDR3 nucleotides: TGTGCCAGCAGTTTTATAGGACAGGCTGCAGAGAAAACCCTTACGCCCCTAGAAAAACTGTTTTTT. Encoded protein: CASSFIGQAAEKTLTPLEKLFF.

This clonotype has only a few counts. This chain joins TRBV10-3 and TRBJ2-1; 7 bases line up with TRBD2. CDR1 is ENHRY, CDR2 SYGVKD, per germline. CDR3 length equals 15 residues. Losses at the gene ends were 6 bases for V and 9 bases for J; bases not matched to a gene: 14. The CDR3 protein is CAIRPTSSSIREQFF. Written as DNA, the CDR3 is TGTGCCATCAGACCGACTAGCTCTTCGATCCGTGAGCAGTTCTTC.

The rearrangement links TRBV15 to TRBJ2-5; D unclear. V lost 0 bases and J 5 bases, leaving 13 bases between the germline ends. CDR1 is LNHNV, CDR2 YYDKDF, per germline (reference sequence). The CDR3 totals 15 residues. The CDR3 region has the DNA TGTGCCACCAGCAGAGAGAGTTACACCGCGGAGACCCAGTACTTC. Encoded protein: CATSRESYTAETQYF.

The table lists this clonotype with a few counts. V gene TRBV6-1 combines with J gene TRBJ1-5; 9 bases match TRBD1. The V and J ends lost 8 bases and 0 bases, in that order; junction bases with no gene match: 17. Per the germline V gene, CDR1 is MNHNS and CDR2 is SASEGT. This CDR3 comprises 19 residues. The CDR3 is CASRPNPGQGIVSNQPQHF. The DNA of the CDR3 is TGTGCCAGCCGCCCCAACCCGGGACAGGGTATAGTTAGCAATCAGCCCCAGCATTTT.

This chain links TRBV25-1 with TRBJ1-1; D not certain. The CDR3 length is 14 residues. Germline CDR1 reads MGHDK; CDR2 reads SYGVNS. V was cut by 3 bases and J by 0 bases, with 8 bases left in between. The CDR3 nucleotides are TGTGCCAGCAGTGAGGACCACATGAACACTGAAGCTTTCTTT. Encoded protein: CASSEDHMNTEAFF.

The CDR3 DNA reads as TGCAGTGCTAAAGACACTACCTACGAGCAGTACTTC. Translating gives CSAKDTTYEQYF. V usage is TRBV20-1 and J usage is TRBJ2-7; D is undetermined. The V end lost 4 bases, the J end lost 2 bases, and 9 bases lay between the germline ends. Germline CDR1 DFQATT, CDR2 SNEGSKA (reference sequence). CDR3 length: 12 residues.

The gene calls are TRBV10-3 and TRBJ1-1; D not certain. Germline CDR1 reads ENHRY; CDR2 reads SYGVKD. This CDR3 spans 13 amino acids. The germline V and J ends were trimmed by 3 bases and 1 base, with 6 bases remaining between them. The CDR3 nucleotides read TGTGCCATCAGTGATACCAAGAACACTGAAGCTTTCTTT. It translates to CAISDTKNTEAFF.

This chain's CDR3 is CSGSGTLSQGTQYF. In DNA, the CDR3 is TGCAGCGGATCCGGGACACTCTCGCAGGGGACCCAGTACTTC. The genes are TRBV29-1 and TRBJ2-5; D possibly corresponds to TRBD1 (6 bases). This CDR3 contains 14 residues. From germline, CDR1 is SQVTM and CDR2 ANQGSEA. V lost 7 bases to trimming and J lost 7 bases, with 22 bases between them. Full variable domain (remainder filled in from reference TRBV29-1 and TRBJ2-5): SAVISQKPSRDICQRGTSLTIQCQVDSQVTMMFWYRQQPGQSLTLIATANQGSEATYESGFVIDKFPISRPNLTFSTLTVSNMSPEDSSIYLCSGSGTLSQGTQYFGPGTRLLVL.

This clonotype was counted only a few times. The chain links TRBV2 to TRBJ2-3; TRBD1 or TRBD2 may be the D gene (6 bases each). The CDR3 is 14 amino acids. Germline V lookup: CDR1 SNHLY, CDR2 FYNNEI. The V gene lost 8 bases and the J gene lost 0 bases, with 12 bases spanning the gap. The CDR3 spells CASLSGASTDTQYF. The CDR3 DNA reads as TGTGCCAGCCTTTCGGGGGCCAGCACAGATACGCAGTATTTT.

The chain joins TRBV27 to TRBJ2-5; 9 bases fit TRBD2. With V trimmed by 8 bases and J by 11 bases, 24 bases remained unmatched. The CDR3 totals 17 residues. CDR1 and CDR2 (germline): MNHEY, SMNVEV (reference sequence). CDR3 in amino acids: CASLGPNFGTSKLEQYF. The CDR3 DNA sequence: TGTGCCAGCCTGGGCCCGAACTTTGGGACTAGCAAGCTTGAGCAGTACTTC.

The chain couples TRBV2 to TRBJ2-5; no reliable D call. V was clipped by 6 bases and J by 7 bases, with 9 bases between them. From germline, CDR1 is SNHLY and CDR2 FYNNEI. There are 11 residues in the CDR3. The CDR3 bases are TGTGCCAGCAGAACCCCCGGGACCCAGTACTTC. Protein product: CASRTPGTQYF.

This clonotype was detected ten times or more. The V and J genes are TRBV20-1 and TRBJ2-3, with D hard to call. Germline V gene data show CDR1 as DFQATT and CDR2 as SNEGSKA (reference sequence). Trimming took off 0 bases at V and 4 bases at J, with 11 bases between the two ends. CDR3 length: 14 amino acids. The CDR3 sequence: CSARDGVLSDTQYF. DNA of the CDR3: TGCAGTGCTAGAGATGGGGTCTTGTCAGATACGCAGTATTTT.

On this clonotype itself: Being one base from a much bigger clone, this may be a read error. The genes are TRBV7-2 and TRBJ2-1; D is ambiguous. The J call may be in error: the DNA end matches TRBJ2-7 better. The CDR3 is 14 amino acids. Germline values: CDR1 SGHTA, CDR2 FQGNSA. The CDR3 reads CAGSLRISYNEQYF. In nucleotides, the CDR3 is TGTGCCGGCAGCTTACGCATCTCCTACAATGAGCAGTACTTC.

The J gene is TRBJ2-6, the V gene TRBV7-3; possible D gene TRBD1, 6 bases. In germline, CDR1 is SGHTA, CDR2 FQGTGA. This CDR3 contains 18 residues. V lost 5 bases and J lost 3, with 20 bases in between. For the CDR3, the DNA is TGTGCCAGCAGCAGCCCAGTAGGTTGGGGGCGTGGGGCCAACGTCCTGACTTTC. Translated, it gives CASSSPVGWGRGANVLTF.

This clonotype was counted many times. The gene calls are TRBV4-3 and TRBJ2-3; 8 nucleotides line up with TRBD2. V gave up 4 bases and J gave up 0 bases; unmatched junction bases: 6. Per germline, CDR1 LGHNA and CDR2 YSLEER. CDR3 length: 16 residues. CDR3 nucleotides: TGCGCCAGCAGCCGCCTTAGCGGGGCTAGCACAGATACGCAGTATTTT. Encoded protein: CASSRLSGASTDTQYF.

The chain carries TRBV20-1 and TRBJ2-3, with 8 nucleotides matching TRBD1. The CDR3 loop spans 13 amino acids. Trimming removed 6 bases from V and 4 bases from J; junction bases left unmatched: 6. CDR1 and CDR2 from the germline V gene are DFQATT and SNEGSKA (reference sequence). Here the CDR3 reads CSAPGQGADTQYF. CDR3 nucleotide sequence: TGCAGTGCCCCCGGACAGGGTGCAGATACGCAGTATTTT.

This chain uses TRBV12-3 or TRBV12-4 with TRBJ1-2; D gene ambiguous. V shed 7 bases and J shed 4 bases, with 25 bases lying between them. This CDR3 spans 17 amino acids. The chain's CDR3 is CASTTFFSSTAGYGYTF. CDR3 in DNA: TGTGCCAGCACCACCTTCTTTTCGTCCACGGCAGGCTATGGCTACACCTTC.

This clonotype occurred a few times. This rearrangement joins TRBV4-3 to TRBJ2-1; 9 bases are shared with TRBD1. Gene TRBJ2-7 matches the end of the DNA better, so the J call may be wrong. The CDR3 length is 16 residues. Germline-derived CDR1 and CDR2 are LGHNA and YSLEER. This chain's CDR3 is CASSRTSGQGVHEQYF. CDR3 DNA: TGCGCCAGCAGCCGAACCTCGGGACAGGGCGTCCATGAGCAGTACTTC.

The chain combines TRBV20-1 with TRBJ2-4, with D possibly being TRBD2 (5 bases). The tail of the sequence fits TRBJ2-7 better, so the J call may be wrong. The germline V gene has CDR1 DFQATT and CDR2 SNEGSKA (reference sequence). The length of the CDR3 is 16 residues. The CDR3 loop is CSARDVGSEISYEQYF. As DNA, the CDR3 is TGCAGTGCTAGAGATGTTGGGAGCGAGATCTCCTACGAGCAGTACTTC.

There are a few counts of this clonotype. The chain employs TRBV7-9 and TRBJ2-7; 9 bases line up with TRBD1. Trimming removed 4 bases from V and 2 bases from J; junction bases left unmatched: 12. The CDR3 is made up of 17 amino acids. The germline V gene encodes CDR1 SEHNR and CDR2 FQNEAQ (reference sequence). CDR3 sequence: CASSYPRRDRVTYEQYF. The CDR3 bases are TGTGCCAGCAGCTACCCGCGCCGGGACAGGGTTACCTACGAGCAGTACTTC.